The rows below give T cell receptor beta chains drawn from one sample of a study of T cells in pancreatic ductal adenocarcinoma. Profiled with immunoSEQ multiplex PCR; TCRdb holds only in-frame clones, not every one. The repertoire consists of around 94,000 clones, with more than 90% occurring once and the leading ten covering less than 4%. Specimen: PBMCs. These receptors came from a human donor with pancreatic ductal adenocarcinoma. The CDR3 runs from the conserved cysteine through the conserved F or W. A D gene is named only where the DNA matches it firmly. Clone size appears in some rows only: once, few, many, or a class for an expanded clone.

v_gene,j_gene,abundance,d_gene,CDR3nt,CDR3aa
TRBV9,TRBJ1-2,NA,NA,TGTGCCAGCAGCGTACCCGTCCGGGGGGCCAACTATGGCTACACCTTC,CASSVPVRGANYGYTF
TRBV19,TRBJ1-5,NA,NA,TGTGCCAGTAGTATCCCAGGGGATCAGCCCCAGCATTTT,CASSIPGDQPQHF
TRBV5-1,TRBJ1-1,once,NA,TGCGCCAGCAGCACCGCGGGGGGGACTGAAGCTTTCTTT,CASSTAGGTEAFF
TRBV9,TRBJ2-5,NA,TRBD2,TGTGCCAGCAGCCTTACGACTAGCGGCCAAGAGACCCAGTACTTC,CASSLTTSGQETQYF
TRBV11-2,TRBJ2-7,once,TRBD1,TGTGCCAGCAGCTCGGAGGACAGGGTAGCCTACGAGCAGTACTTC,CASSSEDRVAYEQYF
TRBV11-2,TRBJ1-1,NA,NA,TGTGCCAGCAGCTTGATAGGCGGAGGGAACACTGAAGCTTTCTTT,CASSLIGGGNTEAFF
TRBV11-2,TRBJ2-1,NA,NA,TGTGCCAGCAGCTTCTTAGCGTCAACTCCCACCTCCTACAATGAGCAGTTCTTC,CASSFLASTPTSYNEQFF
TRBV30,TRBJ2-3,NA,TRBD2,TGTGCCTGGAGCCCGGGAGGCGCAGATACGCAGTATTTT,CAWSPGGADTQYF
TRBV30,TRBJ1-1,NA,TRBD1,TGTGCCTGGAGTCGACAGGGGGGCACTGAAGCTTTCTTT,CAWSRQGGTEAFF
TRBV29-1,TRBJ2-7,NA,TRBD2,TGCAGCGTTGGGACCGGGACTAGCGGCGACGAGCAGTACTTC,CSVGTGTSGDEQYF
TRBV5-1,TRBJ2-7,NA,TRBD2,TGCGCCAGCAGCTTGGGTGGGACTAGCGCCCACTACGAGCAGTACTTC,CASSLGGTSAHYEQYF
TRBV6-6,TRBJ1-5,NA,NA,TGTGCCAGCAGTAAGCAACAGGGTGTCTTTCAGCCCCAGCATTTT,CASSKQQGVFQPQHF
TRBV5-1,TRBJ2-3,NA,NA,TGCGCCAGCAGCTTGGCCAGAGGCTCCACGACAGATACGCAGTATTTT,CASSLARGSTTDTQYF
TRBV19,TRBJ2-3,NA,TRBD1,TGTGCCAGTAGTATACTCTGGGGGACAGGGGGCACAGATACGCAGTATTTT,CASSILWGTGGTDTQYF
TRBV27,TRBJ2-7,NA,NA,TGTGCCAGCAGTCTTAGCTCCTACGAGCAGTACTTC,CASSLSSYEQYF
TRBV28,TRBJ1-5,NA,NA,TGTGCCAGCAGTAGGGAGAGCAATCAGCCCCAGCATTTT,CASSRESNQPQHF
TRBV7-2,TRBJ2-7,once,TRBD2,TGTGCCAGCAGCTCCGGACTAGCGGGATCCTACGAGCAGTACTTC,CASSSGLAGSYEQYF
TRBV29-1,TRBJ2-3,NA,NA,TGCAGCTTTGACGGAGGGGGCACAGATACGCAGTATTTT,CSFDGGGTDTQYF
TRBV4-1,TRBJ1-2,NA,NA,TGCGCCAGCAGCCAAGGGGGTAGCGGGAGCTATGGCTACACCTTC,CASSQGGSGSYGYTF
TRBV7-9,TRBJ1-1,NA,NA,TGTGCCAGCAGCACCGGGGGGCGCGGAATGAACACTGAAGCTTTCTTT,CASSTGGRGMNTEAFF
TRBV7-3,TRBJ2-2,NA,NA,TGTGCCAGCAGCTTAACCCGGGGAACCGGGGAGCTGTTTTTT,CASSLTRGTGELFF
TRBV2,TRBJ2-7,NA,NA,TGTGCCAGCAGTAAAGGGCTTCGTGACGAGCAGTACTTC,CASSKGLRDEQYF
TRBV11-3,TRBJ2-4,NA,NA,TGTGCCAGCAGCTTATTTGGTGAGAACATTCAGTACTTC,CASSLFGENIQYF
TRBV4-1,TRBJ2-5,NA,NA,TGCGCCAGCAGTAAAAGGGAGGCAGAGACCCAGTACTTC,CASSKREAETQYF
TRBV5-1,TRBJ2-1,NA,TRBD2,TGCGCCAGCAGCGCAGCGGGAGAGAGGGGCAATGAGCAGTTCTTC,CASSAAGERGNEQFF
TRBV2,TRBJ1-4,NA,NA,TGTGCCAGTGCCAGGGAGGGAGGCGAAAAACTGTTTTTT,CASAREGGEKLFF
TRBV6-1,TRBJ2-4,NA,NA,TGTGCCAGCACCTTCTCCCGGGACTCCAAAAACATTCAGTACTTC,CASTFSRDSKNIQYF
TRBV5-8,TRBJ1-5,NA,TRBD1,TGTGCCAGCAGCGGGACAGTTCATCAGCCCCAGCATTTT,CASSGTVHQPQHF
TRBV7-2,TRBJ2-1,NA,TRBD2,TGTGCCAGCAGCGTAACTAGCGGGAATCTCAATGAGCAGTTCTTC,CASSVTSGNLNEQFF
TRBV18,TRBJ1-1,NA,TRBD1,TGTGCCAGCTCACCACCGGGACAGGGGAATTCCGGTGAAGCTTTCTTT,CASSPPGQGNSGEAFF
TRBV28,TRBJ2-7,NA,TRBD1,TGTGCCAGCAACCAACCAGGGGGCTCCTTTCATGAGCAGTACTTC,CASNQPGGSFHEQYF
TRBV15,TRBJ2-7,NA,TRBD2,TGTGCCACCAGCAGGACCACTAGCGGTCGATCCTACGAGCAGTACTTC,CATSRTTSGRSYEQYF
TRBV7-9,TRBJ2-5,once,NA,TGTGCCAGCAGCCTGGGCGGGGAGAGGGGGACCCAGTACTTC,CASSLGGERGTQYF
TRBV18,TRBJ1-1,once,TRBD1,TGTGCCAGCTCACCCGGACAGGGACTGAACACTGAAGCTTTCTTT,CASSPGQGLNTEAFF
TRBV6-1,TRBJ2-7,NA,NA,TGTGCCAGCAGTGACAGGGGTGCGGGAGTCGACGAGCAGTACTTC,CASSDRGAGVDEQYF
TRBV11-2,TRBJ1-2,NA,NA,TGTGCCAGCAGCGCGACCCTGGGCCCAGAGGGCTACACCTTC,CASSATLGPEGYTF
TRBV6-1,TRBJ2-7,NA,NA,TGTGCCAGCAGACCCGGGATTCTCTACGAGCAGTACTTC,CASRPGILYEQYF
TRBV28,TRBJ2-7,NA,TRBD1,TGTGCCAGCAGTCTCGGACAGGGGGCAGGCGAGCAGTACTTC,CASSLGQGAGEQYF
TRBV5-1,TRBJ2-5,NA,NA,TGCGCCAGCAGCTTAAACGGGGGTCGGAGGTGGGAGACCCAGTACTTC,CASSLNGGRRWETQYF
TRBV15,TRBJ2-1,NA,TRBD1,TGTGCCACCAGCCAGGACAGGGTATGGAATGAGCAGTTCTTC,CATSQDRVWNEQFF
TRBV30,TRBJ1-1,NA,TRBD1,TGTGCCTGGAGGCGGGACAGTCGAAACACTGAAGCTTTCTTT,CAWRRDSRNTEAFF
TRBV5-1,TRBJ1-3,once,NA,TGCGCCAGCAGCTTGGTGGAGAGGAGGGCTGGAAACACCATATATTTT,CASSLVERRAGNTIYF
TRBV18,TRBJ2-7,NA,NA,TGTGCCAGCTCACCTAGGACAGGCGGGATTGAGGAGCAGTACTTC,CASSPRTGGIEEQYF
TRBV11-2,TRBJ2-2,NA,NA,TGTGCCAGCAGCTTACAGGGAAACACCGGGGAGCTGTTTTTT,CASSLQGNTGELFF
TRBV7-9,TRBJ2-7,NA,NA,TGTGCCAGCAGCTTAGGGCCGTCGGAGCAGTACTTC,CASSLGPSEQYF
TRBV6-6,TRBJ2-5,NA,NA,TGTGCCAGTTCGACAGAAGAGACCCAGTACTTC,CASSTEETQYF
TRBV4-2,TRBJ2-2,NA,TRBD2,TGTGCCAGCAGCCAATCGCTAGCGGGAGGATTGGGTAACACCGGGGAGCTGTTTTTT,CASSQSLAGGLGNTGELFF
TRBV5-4,TRBJ2-3,once,TRBD2,TGTGCCAGCAGCACGTTACTAGCGGGAGCGGGTGATACGCAGTATTTT,CASSTLLAGAGDTQYF
TRBV19,TRBJ2-7,NA,TRBD2,TGTGCCAGTAGTAAGAATAGCGGGTACGAGCAGTACTTC,CASSKNSGYEQYF
TRBV29-1,TRBJ1-1,NA,NA,TGCAGCGTTGGGAACAGGTTGAGGACTGAAGCTTTCTTT,CSVGNRLRTEAFF
TRBV28,TRBJ1-5,NA,NA,TGTGCCAGCAGTTTATGGGTGGTTAGTCAGCCCCAGCATTTT,CASSLWVVSQPQHF
TRBV18,TRBJ2-7,NA,TRBD2,TGTGCCACCTCCGGGACTACCCACGAGCAGTACTTC,CATSGTTHEQYF
TRBV2,TRBJ2-2,NA,TRBD2,TGTGCCAGCATGATCTCAGGGAGGGCCGGGGAGCTGTTTTTT,CASMISGRAGELFF
TRBV9,TRBJ2-3,NA,NA,TGTGCCAGCAGCGTAGGCGGGTACAGCACAGATACGCAGTATTTT,CASSVGGYSTDTQYF
TRBV6-5,TRBJ1-2,NA,TRBD1,TGTGCCAGCAGAGCTCAGGACAGGGGCGAAACTGGCTACACCTTC,CASRAQDRGETGYTF
TRBV29-1,TRBJ2-7,NA,TRBD2,TGCAGCGCCGTTCGGCGGGAGCTGACCTACGAGCAGTACTTC,CSAVRRELTYEQYF
TRBV6-6,TRBJ2-7,NA,TRBD2,TGTGCCAGCAGTTACGGGAGGGCTGGCGAGCAGTACTTC,CASSYGRAGEQYF
TRBV11-2,TRBJ2-1,NA,TRBD1,TGTGCCAGCAGGACAGGGGGCGGAACCAACAATGAGCAGTTCTTC,CASRTGGGTNNEQFF
TRBV9,TRBJ1-2,NA,NA,TGTGCCAGCAGCGTCCCAGGGCACGGTGGCTACACCTTC,CASSVPGHGGYTF